Below are 10 T cell receptor beta chains sequenced from a single sample in a study of blood T cell repertoires in COVID-19 (TCRdb year 2020). Library construction relied on the immunoSEQ multiplex PCR assay. TCRdb limited this immuneACCESS table to in-frame rearrangements with V and J called. A share of clones is missing; checked studies link under half to unresolved V genes, and the rest is unexplained. In this sample the table shows approximately 46,000 clones, roughly 81% of which occur a single time. Of the sample, roughly 13% falls within the top ten clones. The specimen sequenced was peripheral blood. The receptors shown here come from a woman in her 70s in a cohort sampled during active COVID-19.

The gene calls are TRBV28 and TRBJ2-2; 7 bases line up with TRBD1. The germline gives CDR1 MDHEN, CDR2 SYDVKM. The CDR3 contains 15 residues. The V and J ends lost 5 bases and 4 bases, in that order; junction bases with no gene match: 7. In DNA, the CDR3 is TGTGCCAGCAGTCCCGGGACAGAAGTCACCGGGGAGCTGTTTTTT. Protein product: CASSPGTEVTGELFF.

The rearrangement links TRBV5-1 to TRBJ2-5; 8 bases match TRBD2. Germline CDR1 is SGHRS and CDR2 is YFSETQ. The CDR3 has 15 amino acids. V was clipped by 4 bases and J by 0 bases; unmatched bases: 5. This chain's CDR3 is CASSPGGGYQETQYF. CDR3 coding DNA: TGCGCCAGCAGCCCCGGGGGGGGGTACCAAGAGACCCAGTACTTC.

The chain combines TRBV7-2 with TRBJ1-4; D not certain. The germline CDR1 and CDR2 sequences are SGHTA and FQGNSA. The CDR3 spans 16 residues. V shed 0 bases and J shed 3 bases, with 11 bases lying between them. CDR3 in amino acids: CASSLARGYANEKLFF. The CDR3 region has the DNA TGTGCCAGCAGCTTAGCGCGAGGGTACGCTAATGAAAAACTGTTTTTT.

V is TRBV7-9 and J is TRBJ2-7; D is ambiguous. This CDR3 has 13 amino acids. Germline V gives CDR1 SEHNR, CDR2 FQNEAQ (reference sequence). Trimming removed 1 base from V and 3 bases from J, with 7 bases in between. The CDR3 protein is CASSLGAFYEQYF. The CDR3 DNA reads TGTGCCAGCAGCTTAGGCGCCTTCTACGAGCAGTACTTC.

The rearrangement joins TRBV5-1 to TRBJ2-5; tentative D call: TRBD1 (5 bases). V lost 3 bases, J lost 1 base, and 16 bases lay in between. The CDR3 totals 16 residues. The germline V gene has CDR1 SGHRS and CDR2 YFSETQ. The CDR3: CASSWQGTWGQETQYF. CDR3 in DNA: TGCGCCAGCAGCTGGCAGGGTACCTGGGGCCAAGAGACCCAGTACTTC.

This chain joins TRBV28 and TRBJ2-3; D remains ambiguous. In germline, CDR1 is MDHEN, CDR2 SYDVKM. CDR3 size: 15 residues. The V end lost 3 bases, the J end lost 6 bases, and 16 bases lay between the germline ends. The CDR3 here is CASSFALSSRDTQYF. For the CDR3, the DNA is TGTGCCAGCAGTTTCGCGTTATCGTCACGGGATACGCAGTATTTT.

This chain uses TRBV20-1 with TRBJ1-5; the match to TRBD1 covers 8 bases. Trimming took 3 bases from V and 1 from J; bases not matched to a gene: 8. CDR1 is DFQATT, CDR2 SNEGSKA, per germline (reference sequence). The CDR3 has 16 amino acids. CDR3 protein: CSASAGGVYSNQPQHF. The CDR3 DNA reads TGCAGTGCTAGTGCAGGGGGCGTCTACAGCAATCAGCCCCAGCATTTT.

Worth noting for this clone: No DNA is shown, since the ends of the CDR3 on it are uncertain; the CDR3 is the one TCRdb lists. This chain uses TRBV28 with TRBJ1-2. The CDR3 is made up of 12 amino acids, end residues included. Germline V gene lookup returns CDR1 MDHEN and CDR2 SYDVKM. The CDR3 loop is CASRGVGGGNTF.

This chain joins TRBV7-8 and TRBJ2-1; 9 bases align to TRBD2. The length of the CDR3 is 17 residues. Germline V lookup: CDR1 SGHVS, CDR2 FQNEAQ. V gave up 2 bases and J gave up 6 bases; unmatched junction bases: 11. In DNA, the CDR3 is TGTGCCAGCAGCTTAAATCAAGGAGCGGGAGGCAGCAATGAGCAGTTCTTC. Translated, it gives CASSLNQGAGGSNEQFF.

This clone has a handful of counts. This chain uses TRBV7-9 with TRBJ2-1, with D tentatively TRBD2 (5 bases). This CDR3 has 13 residues. Germline lookup yields CDR1 SEHNR and CDR2 FQNEAQ (reference sequence). V lost 0 bases, J lost 7 bases, and 7 bases lay in between. CDR3 sequence reads: CASSLAGGNEQFF. The CDR3 DNA follows: TGTGCCAGCAGCTTAGCTGGCGGGAATGAGCAGTTCTTC.